This T cell receptor (beta chain) was identified during a study of technical replicates of blood from a handful of donors (dated by TCRdb to about 2017). Comments on this clone: Its antigen is currently not known. No quality values exist for individual bases; no much larger clone is one base distant.

Library prep was done by the immunoSEQ multiplex PCR assay. As stored in TCRdb, this immuneACCESS dataset retains in-frame rearrangements with V and J assigned. A fraction of the clones does not appear; measured against another copy, unresolved V genes explain less than half of the discrepancy, and the remainder lacks a known reason. The table for this sample lists 8,700 or so clones; roughly 91% of them were counted only once. Jointly, the top ten make up just under 9.5% of the sample. Looking up the germline V gene yields CDR1 MNHEY and CDR2 SVGAGI. V and J are trimmed by 5 bases and 4 bases, and the gene matches miss 2 bases of the junction. The cysteine opens and the phenylalanine closes a CDR3 of 14 amino acids. The DNA shown is the 42-base CDR3, in frame from base 1.

The chain couples TRBV6-5 to TRBJ2-7, and 13 bases in between align with TRBD2. This TCR was recovered from a human donor in good health. The sequenced sample was PBMCs. The CDR3 loop reads CASSRTSGSYEQYF. Read as DNA, the sequence is TGTGCCAGCAGTAGGACTAGCGGGAGTTACGAGCAGTACTTC.